Following are 10 T cell receptor beta chains from one sample sequenced in a study of T cell responses to AZD1222 COVID-19 vaccine. Assay: immunoSEQ multiplex PCR; the TCRdb copy retains only in-frame clones and omits some. Here the sample spans some 63,000 clones, 84% being singletons. The sample in question was peripheral blood, obtained on day 0 of AZD1222 vaccination. These receptors were collected from an adult in good health.

The chain joins TRBV6-5 to TRBJ1-1; D is unresolved. Germline lookup yields CDR1 MNHEY and CDR2 SVGAGI. V lost 6 bases and J lost 8, with 16 bases in between. CDR3 length equals 13 residues. The CDR3 loop reads CASRRSIGAEAFF. CDR3 bases: TGTGCCAGCAGGCGCAGTATCGGTGCCGAAGCTTTCTTT.

The CDR3 here is CASSLTIKETQYF. The CDR3, as DNA: TGTGCCAGCAGCCTTACTATTAAAGAGACCCAGTACTTC. This rearrangement joins TRBV7-3 to TRBJ2-5; unclear D gene. Between the trimmed V and J ends, which lost 5 bases and 3 bases, there was a span of 10 bases. In germline, CDR1 is SGHTA, CDR2 FQGTGA. The CDR3 sequence is 13 residues long.

This rearrangement joins TRBV10-3 to TRBJ2-7, with a possible D match to TRBD2 (6 bases). This CDR3 has 14 amino acids. Deletions cut 3 bases from V and 2 bases from J, with 11 bases between. Germline loops: CDR1 ENHRY, CDR2 SYGVKD. This CDR3 reads CAISEWTTPYEQYF. CDR3 DNA: TGTGCCATCAGTGAATGGACTACACCCTACGAGCAGTACTTC.

The gene calls are TRBV11-2 and TRBJ2-1; a weak D match, TRBD2 (5 bases). The CDR3 is made up of 13 amino acids. Germline values: CDR1 SGHAT, CDR2 FQNNGV. V lost 3 bases to trimming and J lost 9 bases, with 12 bases between them. In DNA, the CDR3 is TGTGCCAGCAGCTTTTCTGAGGGTGGTGAGCAGTTCTTC. This sequence encodes CASSFSEGGEQFF.

This chain connects TRBV5-4 to TRBJ2-1; possibly TRBD1 for D (6 bases). CDR1 is SGHNT, CDR2 YYREEE, per germline (reference sequence). V lost 2 bases and J 7 bases, leaving 13 bases between the germline ends. The CDR3 has 14 amino acids. The DNA of the CDR3 is TGTGCCAGCAGCTTTGGACAGTCGAGGAATGAGCAGTTCTTC. Translated, it gives CASSFGQSRNEQFF.

V and J are TRBV6-6 and TRBJ2-1; D might be TRBD1 or TRBD2, each matching 5 bases. The CDR3 is 14 residues long. CDR1 is MNHNY, CDR2 SVGAGI, per germline (reference sequence). Trimming shortened V by 2 bases and J by 6 bases, and 11 bases separated the two germline ends. CDR3 in amino acids: CASSYEGTSNEQFF. In DNA form, the CDR3 reads TGTGCCAGCAGTTACGAAGGGACCAGCAATGAGCAGTTCTTC.

This clone showed up just a few times. The genes are TRBV29-1 and TRBJ1-5; 7 bases map to TRBD1. V shed 5 bases, J shed 6 bases, and the junction held 4 bases outside the gene matches. Germline CDR1 and CDR2: SQVTM and ANQGSEA. This CDR3 has 12 amino acids. In DNA form, the CDR3 reads TGCAGCGTTCGACAGGGAAGTCAGCCCCAGCATTTT. This gives the protein CSVRQGSQPQHF.

This rearrangement joins TRBV9 to TRBJ1-6; D is unclear. With 4 bases removed from V and 4 bases from J, the gap between germline ends came to 6 bases. The CDR3 runs 13 residues. Germline values: CDR1 SGDLS, CDR2 YYNGEE. DNA of the CDR3: TGTGCCAGCAGCCTAATTTATAATTCACCCCTCCACTTT. As protein: CASSLIYNSPLHF.

V usage is TRBV4-3 and J usage is TRBJ1-2, with D possibly being TRBD1 (6 bases). The CDR3 has 14 residues. Germline CDR1 is LGHNA and CDR2 is YSLEER. Trimming took off 1 base at V and 7 bases at J, with 13 bases between the two ends. The CDR3 region has the DNA TGCGCCAGCAGCCAAGTGACCAGGGGTGGTGGCTACACCTTC. Protein sequence: CASSQVTRGGGYTF.

CDR3 in DNA: TGTGCCAGCAGTTTAAGGGGCACCGGGGAGCTGTTTTTT. Translation gives CASSLRGTGELFF. V gene TRBV12-3 or TRBV12-4 combines with J gene TRBJ2-2; D is possibly TRBD1 (5 bases). This CDR3 has 13 amino acids. V gave up 2 bases and J gave up 4 bases, with 5 bases separating them.